These 8 T cell receptor beta chains were sequenced from one sample in a study of blood T cell repertoires in COVID-19. The assay was immunoSEQ multiplex PCR, and TCRdb's table has in-frame clones only and misses some. The sample yields approximately 300,000 clones, 70% to 90% seen once. The sequenced material came from peripheral blood. The source is a young man who had recovered from COVID-19.

The V and J genes are TRBV5-1 and TRBJ2-7; 8 bases map to TRBD1. V trimming: 4 bases; J trimming: 7 bases; junction bases outside the gene matches: 4. The CDR3 has 12 amino acids. Germline-derived CDR1 and CDR2 are SGHRS and YFSETQ. CDR3 sequence: CASSKGQGEQYF. CDR3 DNA: TGCGCCAGCAGCAAAGGACAGGGAGAGCAGTACTTC.

The V call is TRBV4-2, the J call TRBJ1-2, with D perhaps TRBD1 (6 bases). Trimming removed 7 bases from V and 4 bases from J, with 13 bases in between. The CDR3 extends over 13 amino acids. CDR1 and CDR2 from the germline V gene are LGHNA and YNFKEQ. The DNA for the CDR3 is TGTGCCAGCAACGGCCAGGGGCCCTATGGCTACACCTTC. It codes for CASNGQGPYGYTF.

V gene TRBV6-1 combines with J gene TRBJ2-5; a possible D gene is TRBD2 (5 bases). The CDR3 runs 13 residues. Trimming removed 1 base from V and 5 bases from J, with 8 bases in between. The germline gives CDR1 MNHNS, CDR2 SASEGT. The CDR3 DNA sequence: TGTGCCAGCAGTGAAGTCCCGGGGGAGACCCAGTACTTC. It translates to CASSEVPGETQYF.

This chain uses TRBV7-2 with TRBJ2-2; perhaps TRBD1 as D (6 bases). Germline V CDR1 and CDR2: SGHTA, FQGNSA. V was pared by 4 bases and J by 4 bases, with 16 bases between. There are 16 residues in the CDR3. CDR3 nucleotide sequence: TGTGCCAGCAGCTCATACAAGGGGGTGAGCACCGGGGAGCTGTTTTTT. Its translation: CASSSYKGVSTGELFF.

This chain uses TRBV19 with TRBJ2-1; D possibly corresponds to TRBD1 (5 bases). The ends were cut back, 5 bases at V and 7 bases at J, with 12 bases in the middle. The length of the CDR3 is 13 residues. Per germline, CDR1 LNHDA and CDR2 SQIVND (reference sequence). The CDR3 DNA reads TGTGCCAGTAGTGGGGCTAGTCGAAATGAGCAGTTCTTC. It yields the protein CASSGASRNEQFF. The full variable domain, its missing parts supplied by reference TRBV19 and TRBJ2-1, is DGGITQSPKYLFRKEGQNVTLSCEQNLNHDAMYWYRQDPGQGLRLIYYSQIVNDFQKGDIAEGYSVSREKKESFPLTVTSAQKNPTAFYLCASSGASRNEQFFGPGTRLTVL.

The CDR3 nucleotides read TGTGCCAGCAGCTTAAGTGGGGCAGTCTACGAGCAGTACTTC. As protein: CASSLSGAVYEQYF. This rearrangement joins TRBV7-2 to TRBJ2-7; possibly TRBD1 for D (5 bases). The germline V gene has CDR1 SGHTA and CDR2 FQGNSA. The ends were cut back, 2 bases at V and 3 bases at J, with 11 bases in the middle. The CDR3 covers 14 residues.

This rearrangement joins TRBV19 to TRBJ2-6, with TRBD1 as a possible D gene (6 bases). Trimming removed 3 bases at V and 0 bases at J, with 18 bases between. Germline V gene sequence: CDR1 LNHDA, CDR2 SQIVND (reference sequence). This CDR3 region has 19 residues. The CDR3 DNA reads TGTGCCAGTAGTATCCAGGGGCCGCTACCCCCCTCTGGGGCCAACGTCCTGACTTTC. Translating gives CASSIQGPLPPSGANVLTF.

CDR3 loop: CSAREFGGYTF. For the CDR3, the DNA is TGCAGTGCCCGGGAGTTTGGGGGCTACACCTTC. The chain recombines TRBV20-1 with TRBJ1-2, with D unresolved. Per germline, CDR1 DFQATT and CDR2 SNEGSKA (reference sequence). This CDR3 spans 11 amino acids. Trimming removed 6 bases at V and 8 bases at J, with 13 bases between.